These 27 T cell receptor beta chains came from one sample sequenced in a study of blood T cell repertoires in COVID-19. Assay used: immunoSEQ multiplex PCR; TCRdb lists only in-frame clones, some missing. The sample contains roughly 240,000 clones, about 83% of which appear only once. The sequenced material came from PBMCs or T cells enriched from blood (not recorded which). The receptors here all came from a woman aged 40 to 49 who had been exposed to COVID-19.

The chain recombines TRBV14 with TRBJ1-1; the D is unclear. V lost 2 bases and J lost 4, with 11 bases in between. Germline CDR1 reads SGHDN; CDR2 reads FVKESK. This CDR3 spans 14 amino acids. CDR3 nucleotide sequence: TGTGCCAGCAGCCAAACTGCGTCGAGCACTGAAGCTTTCTTT. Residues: CASSQTASSTEAFF.

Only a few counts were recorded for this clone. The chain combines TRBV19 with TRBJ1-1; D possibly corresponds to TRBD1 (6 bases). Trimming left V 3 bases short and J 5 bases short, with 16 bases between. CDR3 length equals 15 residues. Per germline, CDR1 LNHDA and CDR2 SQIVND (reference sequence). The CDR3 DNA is TGTGCCAGTAGTATGTACCCAGGGGAGATGACTGAAGCTTTCTTT. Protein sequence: CASSMYPGEMTEAFF. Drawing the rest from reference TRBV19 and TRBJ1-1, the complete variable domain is DGGITQSPKYLFRKEGQNVTLSCEQNLNHDAMYWYRQDPGQGLRLIYYSQIVNDFQKGDIAEGYSVSREKKESFPLTVTSAQKNPTAFYLCASSMYPGEMTEAFFGQGTRLTVV.

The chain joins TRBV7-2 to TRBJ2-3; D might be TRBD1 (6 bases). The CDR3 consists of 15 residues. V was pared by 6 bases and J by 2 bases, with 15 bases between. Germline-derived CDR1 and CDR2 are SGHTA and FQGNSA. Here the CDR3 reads CASSWGRFPTDTQYF. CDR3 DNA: TGTGCCAGCAGTTGGGGGCGGTTCCCCACAGATACGCAGTATTTT.

In DNA, the CDR3 is TGTGCCAGCGGACCTAGCGGGGGGGCTTACGAGCAGTACTTC. Amino acid sequence: CASGPSGGAYEQYF. The chain has TRBV19 and TRBJ2-7, with 12 bases fitting TRBD2. V lost 9 bases, J lost 4 bases, and 7 bases stayed unmatched. This CDR3 has 14 amino acids. Germline CDR1 is LNHDA and CDR2 is SQIVND (reference sequence).

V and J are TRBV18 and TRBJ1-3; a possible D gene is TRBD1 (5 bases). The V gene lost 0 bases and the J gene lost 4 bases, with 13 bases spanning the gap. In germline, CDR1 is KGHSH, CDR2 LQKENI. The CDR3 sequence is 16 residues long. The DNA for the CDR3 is TGTGCCAGCTCACCACCGGGGGGGTCTGGCGGAAACACCATATATTTT. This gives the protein CASSPPGGSGGNTIYF. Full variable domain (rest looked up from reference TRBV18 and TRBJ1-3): NAGVMQNPRHLVRRRGQEARLRCSPMKGHSHVYWYRQLPEEGLKFMVYLQKENIIDESGMPKERFSAEFPKEGPSILRIQQVVRGDSAAYFCASSPPGGSGGNTIYFGEGSWLTVV.

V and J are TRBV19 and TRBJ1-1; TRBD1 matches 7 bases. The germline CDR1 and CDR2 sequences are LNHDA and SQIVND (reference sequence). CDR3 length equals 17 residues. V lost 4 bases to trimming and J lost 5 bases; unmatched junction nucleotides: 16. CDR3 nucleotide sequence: TGTGCCAGTAGTACACTTTACCAAAGACAGGGTCGGACTGAAGCTTTCTTT. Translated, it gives CASSTLYQRQGRTEAFF.

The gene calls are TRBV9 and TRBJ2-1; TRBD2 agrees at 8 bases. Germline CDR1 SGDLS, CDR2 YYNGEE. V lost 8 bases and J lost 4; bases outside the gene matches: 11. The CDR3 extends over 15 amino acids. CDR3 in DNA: TGTGCCAGGAAGTACAGGCGGGGGGAATACAATGAGCAGTTCTTC. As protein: CARKYRRGEYNEQFF.

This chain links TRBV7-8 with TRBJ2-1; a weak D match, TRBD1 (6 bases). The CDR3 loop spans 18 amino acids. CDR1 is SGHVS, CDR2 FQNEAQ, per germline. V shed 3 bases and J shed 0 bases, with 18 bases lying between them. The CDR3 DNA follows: TGTGCCAGCAGCTTGAGTCTAGCAGGGGTAGGCTCCTACAATGAGCAGTTCTTC. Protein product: CASSLSLAGVGSYNEQFF. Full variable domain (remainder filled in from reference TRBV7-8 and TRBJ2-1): GAGVSQSPRYKVAKRGQDVALRCDPISGHVSLFWYQQALGQGPEFLTYFQNEAQLDKSGLPSDRFFAERPEGSVSTLKIQRTQQEDSAVYLCASSLSLAGVGSYNEQFFGPGTRLTVL.

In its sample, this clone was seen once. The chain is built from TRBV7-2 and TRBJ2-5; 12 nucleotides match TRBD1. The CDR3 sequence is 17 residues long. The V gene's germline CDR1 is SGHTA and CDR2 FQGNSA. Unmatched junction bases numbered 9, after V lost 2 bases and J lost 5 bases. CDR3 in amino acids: CASSLHAGTGGGETQYF. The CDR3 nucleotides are TGTGCCAGCAGCTTACACGCCGGGACAGGGGGCGGGGAGACCCAGTACTTC. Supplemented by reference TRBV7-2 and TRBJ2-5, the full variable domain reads GAGVSQSPSNKVTEKGKDVELRCDPISGHTALYWYRQSLGQGLEFLIYFQGNSAPDKSGLPSDRFSAERTGGSVSTLTIQRTQQEDSAVYLCASSLHAGTGGGETQYFGPGTRLLVL.

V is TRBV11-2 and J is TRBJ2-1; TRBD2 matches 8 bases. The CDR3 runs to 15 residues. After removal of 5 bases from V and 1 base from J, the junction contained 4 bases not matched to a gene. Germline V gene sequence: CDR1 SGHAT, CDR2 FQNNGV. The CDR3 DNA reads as TGTGCCAGCAGCGCCGGCGGGGGGTCCTACAATGAGCAGTTCTTC. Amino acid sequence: CASSAGGGSYNEQFF.

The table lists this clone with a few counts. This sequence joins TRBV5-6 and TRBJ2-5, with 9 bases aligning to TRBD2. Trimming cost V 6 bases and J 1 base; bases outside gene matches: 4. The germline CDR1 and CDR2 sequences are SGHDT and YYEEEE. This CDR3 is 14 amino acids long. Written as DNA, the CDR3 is TGTGCCAGCAAGACTAGCGGTGCCCAAGAGACCCAGTACTTC. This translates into CASKTSGAQETQYF.

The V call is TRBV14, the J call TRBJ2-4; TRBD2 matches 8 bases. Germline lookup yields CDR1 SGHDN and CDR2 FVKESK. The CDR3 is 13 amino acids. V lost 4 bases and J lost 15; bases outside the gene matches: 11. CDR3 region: CASSPARRGGMYF. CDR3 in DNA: TGTGCCAGCAGCCCGGCTCGTCGGGGGGGAATGTACTTC.

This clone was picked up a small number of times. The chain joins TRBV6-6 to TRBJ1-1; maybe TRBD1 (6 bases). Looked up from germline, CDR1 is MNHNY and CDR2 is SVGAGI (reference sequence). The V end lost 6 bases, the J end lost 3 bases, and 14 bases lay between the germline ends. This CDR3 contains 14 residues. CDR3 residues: CASSPGTTYTEAFF. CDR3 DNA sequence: TGTGCCAGCAGCCCCGGGACAACCTACACTGAAGCTTTCTTT.

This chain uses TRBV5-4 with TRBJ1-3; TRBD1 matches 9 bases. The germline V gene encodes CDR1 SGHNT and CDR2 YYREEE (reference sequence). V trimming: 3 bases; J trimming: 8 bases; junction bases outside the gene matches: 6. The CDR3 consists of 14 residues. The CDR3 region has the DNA TGTGCCAGCAGCTACACAGGGGGCGGAGACACCATATATTTT. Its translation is CASSYTGGGDTIYF. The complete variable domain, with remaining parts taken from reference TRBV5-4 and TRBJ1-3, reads ETGVTQSPTHLIKTRGQQVTLRCSSQSGHNTVSWYQQALGQGPQFIFQYYREEENGRGNFPPRFSGLQFPNYSSELNVNALELDDSALYLCASSYTGGGDTIYFGEGSWLTVV.

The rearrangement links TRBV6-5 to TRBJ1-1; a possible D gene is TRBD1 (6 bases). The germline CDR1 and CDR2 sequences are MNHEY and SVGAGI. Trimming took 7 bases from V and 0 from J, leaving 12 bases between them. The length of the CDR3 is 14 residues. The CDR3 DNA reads TGTGCCAGCACCTCTACAGGGCTGAACACTGAAGCTTTCTTT. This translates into CASTSTGLNTEAFF.

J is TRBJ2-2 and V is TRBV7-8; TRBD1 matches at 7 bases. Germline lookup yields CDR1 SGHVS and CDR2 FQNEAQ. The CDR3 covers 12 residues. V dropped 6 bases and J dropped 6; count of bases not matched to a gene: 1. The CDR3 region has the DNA TGTGCCAGCAGTAGGGGGCCCGGGGAGCTGTTTTTT. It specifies CASSRGPGELFF.

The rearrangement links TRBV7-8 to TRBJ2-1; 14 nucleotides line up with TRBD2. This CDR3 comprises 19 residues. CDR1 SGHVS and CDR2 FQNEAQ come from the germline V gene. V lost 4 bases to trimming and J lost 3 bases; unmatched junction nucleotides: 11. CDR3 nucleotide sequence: TGTGCCAGCAGCTCCTCCCTGACTAGCGGGGGGGCTTACTACAATGAGCAGTTCTTC. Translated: CASSSSLTSGGAYYNEQFF.

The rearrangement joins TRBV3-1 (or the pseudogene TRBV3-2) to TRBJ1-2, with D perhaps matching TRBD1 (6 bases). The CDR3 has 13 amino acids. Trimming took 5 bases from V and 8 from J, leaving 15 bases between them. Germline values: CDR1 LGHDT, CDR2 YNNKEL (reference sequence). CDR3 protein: CASSSRQAEGYTF. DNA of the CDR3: TGTGCCAGCAGCTCCCGACAGGCGGAAGGCTACACCTTC.

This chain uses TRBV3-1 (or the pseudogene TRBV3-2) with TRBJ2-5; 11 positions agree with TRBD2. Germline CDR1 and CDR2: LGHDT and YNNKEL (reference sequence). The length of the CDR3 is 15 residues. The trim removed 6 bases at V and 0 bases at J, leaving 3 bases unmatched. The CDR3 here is CASSRTSGYQETQYF. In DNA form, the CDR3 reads TGTGCCAGCAGTCGGACTAGCGGGTACCAAGAGACCCAGTACTTC.

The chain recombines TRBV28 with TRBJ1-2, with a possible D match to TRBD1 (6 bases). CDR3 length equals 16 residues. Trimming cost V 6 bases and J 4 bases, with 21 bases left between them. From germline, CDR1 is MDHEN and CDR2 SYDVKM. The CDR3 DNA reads TGTGCCAGCAGCCACCTTGCAGGGGCAGTAGGCTATGGCTACACCTTC. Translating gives CASSHLAGAVGYGYTF.

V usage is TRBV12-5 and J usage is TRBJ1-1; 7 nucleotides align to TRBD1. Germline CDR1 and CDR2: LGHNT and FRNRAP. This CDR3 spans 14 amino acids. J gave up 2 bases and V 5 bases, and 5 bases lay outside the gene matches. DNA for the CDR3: TGTGCTAGTGGTCTGGGACAGATCAACACTGAAGCTTTCTTT. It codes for CASGLGQINTEAFF.

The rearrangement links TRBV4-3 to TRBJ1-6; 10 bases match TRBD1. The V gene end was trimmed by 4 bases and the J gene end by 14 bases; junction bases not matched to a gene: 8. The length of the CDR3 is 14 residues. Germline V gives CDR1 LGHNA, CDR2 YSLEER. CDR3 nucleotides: TGCGCCAGCAGCCCGAGGACAGGGGGGAAGGCCCTCCACTTT. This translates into CASSPRTGGKALHF.

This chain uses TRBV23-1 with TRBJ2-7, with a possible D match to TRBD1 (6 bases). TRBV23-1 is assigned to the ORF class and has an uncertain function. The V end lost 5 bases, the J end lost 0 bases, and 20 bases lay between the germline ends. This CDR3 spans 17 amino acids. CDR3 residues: CASSTAQCRGFSYEQYF. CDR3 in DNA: TGCGCCAGCAGTACCGCTCAGTGCAGGGGATTCTCCTACGAGCAGTACTTC.

The CDR3 protein is CASSPVSSGEQYF. CDR3 coding DNA: TGCGCCAGCAGCCCCGTCTCGAGCGGGGAGCAGTACTTC. The chain recombines TRBV5-1 with TRBJ2-7; maybe TRBD2 (6 bases). Germline loops: CDR1 SGHRS, CDR2 YFSETQ. The CDR3 length is 13 residues. V lost 4 bases and J 7 bases, leaving 15 bases between the germline ends. Combining the CDR3 with reference TRBV5-1 and TRBJ2-7 gives the whole variable domain KAGVTQTPRYLIKTRGQQVTLSCSPISGHRSVSWYQQTPGQGLQFLFEYFSETQRNKGNFPGRFSGRQFSNSRSEMNVSTLELGDSALYLCASSPVSSGEQYFGPGTRLTVT.

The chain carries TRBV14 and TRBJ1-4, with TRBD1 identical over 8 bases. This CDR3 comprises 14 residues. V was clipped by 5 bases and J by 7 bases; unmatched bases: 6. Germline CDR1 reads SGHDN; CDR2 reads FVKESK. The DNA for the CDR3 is TGTGCCAGCAGCTTGGACAGGGTTCCTGAAAAACTGTTTTTT. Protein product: CASSLDRVPEKLFF. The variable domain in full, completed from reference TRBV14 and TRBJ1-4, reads EAGVTQFPSHSVIEKGQTVTLRCDPISGHDNLYWYRRVMGKEIKFLLHFVKESKQDESGMPNNRFLAERTGGTYSTLKVQPAELEDSGVYFCASSLDRVPEKLFFGSGTQLSVL.

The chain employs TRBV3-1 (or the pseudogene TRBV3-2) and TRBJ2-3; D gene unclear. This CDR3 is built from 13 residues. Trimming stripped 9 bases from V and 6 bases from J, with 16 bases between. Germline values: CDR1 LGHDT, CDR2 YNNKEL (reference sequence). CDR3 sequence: CASCSETGDTQYF. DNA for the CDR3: TGTGCCAGTTGCTCCGAAACGGGTGATACGCAGTATTTT.

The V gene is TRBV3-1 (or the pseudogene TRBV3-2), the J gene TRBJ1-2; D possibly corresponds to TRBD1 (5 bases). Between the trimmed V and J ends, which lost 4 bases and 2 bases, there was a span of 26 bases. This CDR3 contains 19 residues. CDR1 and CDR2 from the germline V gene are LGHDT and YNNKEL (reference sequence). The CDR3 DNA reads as TGTGCCAGCAGCCTATCCGGCAGGCCACAGCGGGGCCTCAACTATGGCTACACCTTC. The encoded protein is CASSLSGRPQRGLNYGYTF.